The 22 T cell receptor beta chains listed next were all sequenced from one sample in a study of T cell repertoires in cytomegalovirus infection. These receptors lack a known antigen. Using its own MiXCR run on the reads, TCRdb lists one record per CDR3 protein. The sample yields approximately 65,000 distinct CDR3 sequences, 20% to 25% seen once. Sequencing was performed on CD8+ T cells from cultured PBMCs, taken from culture after CMV antigen stimulation. These receptors were collected from a human donor in good health (CMV status not recorded). Some clones in this sample may be carry-over from other donors' samples.

The chain has TRBV6-6 and TRBJ2-2, with 10 nucleotides matching TRBD2. The CDR3 has 15 amino acids. V gave up 5 bases and J gave up 5 bases; unmatched junction bases: 5. Germline V gives CDR1 MNHNY, CDR2 SVGAGI (reference sequence). The CDR3 nucleotides read TGTGCCAGCAGTGAATCGACTAGCGGGACCGGGGAGCTGTTTTTT. Protein: CASSESTSGTGELFF.

In this sample, this clonotype turned up a few times. The rearrangement joins TRBV7-9 to TRBJ1-1; D may be TRBD1 (6 bases). Germline assignment: CDR1 SEHNR and CDR2 FQNEAQ (reference sequence). Trimming pared 5 bases from V and 0 bases from J, leaving 10 bases between. This CDR3 spans 14 amino acids. The CDR3 DNA is TGTGCCAGCAGCCAGGACAGTTTGAACACTGAAGCTTTCTTT. Amino acids: CASSQDSLNTEAFF.

This clonotype was observed a handful of times. DNA of the CDR3: TGTGCCAGCAGAGGCGACAGGATCTCCTACAATGAGCAGTTCTTC. It codes for CASRGDRISYNEQFF. The rearrangement uses TRBV7-9 and TRBJ2-1, with D perhaps matching TRBD1 (6 bases). The V end lost 6 bases, the J end lost 0 bases, and 12 bases lay between the germline ends. The CDR3 loop spans 15 amino acids. Germline CDR1 is SEHNR and CDR2 is FQNEAQ (reference sequence).

This clonotype has only a few counts. The V gene is TRBV19, the J gene TRBJ1-1; a possible D gene is TRBD1 (6 bases). Trimming pared 3 bases from V and 3 bases from J, leaving 14 bases between. The CDR3 length is 15 residues. CDR1 and CDR2 from the germline V gene are LNHDA and SQIVND (reference sequence). The CDR3 sequence is CASSIPDRIDTEAFF. Here the CDR3 DNA reads TGTGCCAGTAGTATTCCCGACAGGATCGACACTGAAGCTTTCTTT.

The sample holds many counts of this clonotype. This chain joins TRBV6-6 and TRBJ2-1; TRBD2 is a possible D gene (7 bases). Germline loops: CDR1 MNHNY, CDR2 SVGAGI (reference sequence). V was shortened by 0 bases and J by 8 bases, with 17 bases between the two germline ends. The CDR3 is 16 amino acids. The CDR3 sequence: CASSYSGGVSDYEQFF. The CDR3 DNA follows: TGTGCCAGCAGTTACTCAGGGGGGGTAAGCGACTATGAGCAGTTCTTC.

This chain joins TRBV4-1 and TRBJ2-5; weak D call: TRBD1 (6 bases). Per the germline V gene, CDR1 is MGHRA and CDR2 is YSYEKL. Trimming pared 5 bases from V and 5 bases from J, leaving 21 bases between. The CDR3 runs 16 residues. CDR3 sequence: CASSASPGARVETQYF. CDR3 DNA: TGCGCCAGCAGCGCGTCCCCAGGGGCTCGAGTGGAGACCCAGTACTTC.

V usage is TRBV14 and J usage is TRBJ1-2, with D hard to call. Trimming shortened V by 0 bases and J by 5 bases, and 13 bases separated the two germline ends. This CDR3 contains 15 residues. Per the germline V gene, CDR1 is SGHDN and CDR2 is FVKESK. CDR3 in DNA: TGTGCCAGCAGCCAAGATATTGGGGAGCGGTATGGCTACACCTTC. It is translated as CASSQDIGERYGYTF.

This clonotype was counted between two and nine times. The chain carries TRBV7-2 and TRBJ1-6; D is uncertain. Between the trimmed V and J ends, which lost 2 bases and 6 bases, there was a span of 17 bases. The CDR3 has 17 amino acids. Looked up from germline, CDR1 is SGHTA and CDR2 is FQGNSA. The CDR3 sequence: CTSSLNGLGASNSPLHF. In DNA form, the CDR3 reads TGTACCAGCAGCTTAAATGGGTTGGGAGCAAGTAATTCACCCCTCCACTTT. Full variable domain (missing parts from reference TRBV7-2 and TRBJ1-6): GAGVSQSPSNKVTEKGKDVELRCDPISGHTALYWYRQSLGQGLEFLIYFQGNSAPDKSGLPSDRFSAERTGGSVSTLTIQRTQQEDSAVYLCTSSLNGLGASNSPLHFGNGTRLTVT.

The chain joins TRBV7-8 to TRBJ2-1; 14 nucleotides line up with TRBD2. The CDR3 runs to 15 residues. The germline CDR1 and CDR2 sequences are SGHVS and FQNEAQ. With 5 bases clipped from V and 7 bases from J, the junction kept 4 bases outside the gene matches. In nucleotides, the CDR3 is TGTGCCAGCAGCCCGGGGACTAGCGGGAGTAATGAGCAGTTCTTC. This gives the protein CASSPGTSGSNEQFF.

CDR3: CASSQGTTGYEQYF. The CDR3 coding sequence is TGCGCCAGCAGCCAAGGGACAACTGGATACGAGCAGTACTTC. V gene TRBV4-3 combines with J gene TRBJ2-7; D is possibly TRBD1 (5 bases). The V gene's germline CDR1 is LGHNA and CDR2 YSLEER. The V end was cut by 1 base, the J end by 4 bases, with 11 bases between. The CDR3 runs 14 residues.

CDR3 sequence reads: CASSFGLATGELFF. The CDR3 coding sequence is TGTGCCAGCAGCTTCGGGTTAGCTACCGGGGAGCTGTTTTTT. The V and J genes are TRBV7-2 and TRBJ2-2; D gene ambiguous. The ends were cut back, 3 bases at V and 5 bases at J, with 10 bases in the middle. The CDR3 has 14 residues. CDR1 SGHTA and CDR2 FQGNSA come from the germline V gene.

The chain carries TRBV27 and TRBJ2-3, with D tentatively TRBD1 (5 bases). The CDR3 is 15 amino acids. The V end was cut by 8 bases, the J end by 4 bases, with 19 bases between. The germline gives CDR1 MNHEY, CDR2 SMNVEV (reference sequence). DNA for the CDR3: TGTGCCAGCGCGCACCAGGGTCAGTTTGCAGATACGCAGTATTTT. Translating gives CASAHQGQFADTQYF.

This clonotype was counted between two and nine times. The chain combines TRBV12-3 or TRBV12-4 with TRBJ1-1; D unclear. The length of the CDR3 is 11 residues. V was cut by 3 bases and J by 8 bases, with 7 bases left in between. The CDR3 protein is CASSFITEAFF. CDR3 nucleotides: TGTGCCAGCAGTTTTATTACAGAAGCTTTCTTT.

V gene TRBV15 combines with J gene TRBJ1-2; D remains ambiguous. The germline V gene encodes CDR1 LNHNV and CDR2 YYDKDF (reference sequence). The length of the CDR3 is 15 residues. V gave up 0 bases and J gave up 8 bases, with 16 bases separating them. The CDR3 region has the DNA TGTGCCACCAGCAGAGAGACCCCCGGAGGCGGGGGCTACACCTTC. This encodes CATSRETPGGGGYTF.

This chain joins TRBV7-8 and TRBJ2-1; 9 bases map to TRBD1. V was clipped by 3 bases and J by 9 bases; unmatched bases: 0. The CDR3 covers 12 residues. Germline CDR1 and CDR2: SGHVS and FQNEAQ. The CDR3, as DNA: TGTGCCAGCAGCTTGACAGGGGGTGAGCAGTTCTTC. Translation gives CASSLTGGEQFF.

This clonotype was seen a few times. The V call is TRBV7-8, the J call TRBJ1-1; D unclear. The V and J ends lost 5 bases and 0 bases respectively, with 7 bases between them. Germline loops: CDR1 SGHVS, CDR2 FQNEAQ. The length of the CDR3 is 13 residues. Here the CDR3 reads CASSRVMNTEAFF. CDR3 coding DNA: TGTGCCAGCAGCAGGGTGATGAACACTGAAGCTTTCTTT.

This clonotype was counted ten times or more. The chain joins TRBV4-1 to TRBJ2-7; 8 bases are shared with TRBD1. CDR3 length equals 16 residues. Germline trimming cut 1 base from V and 2 bases from J; bases unmatched to any gene: 7. Per germline, CDR1 MGHRA and CDR2 YSYEKL. The CDR3 protein is CASSQGPDRVTYEQYF. DNA for the CDR3: TGCGCCAGCAGCCAAGGTCCGGACAGGGTCACCTACGAGCAGTACTTC.

V usage is TRBV4-1 and J usage is TRBJ1-2, with TRBD1 identical over 7 bases. Per germline, CDR1 MGHRA and CDR2 YSYEKL. The CDR3 extends over 14 amino acids. J lost 6 bases, V lost 0 bases, and 4 bases had no gene match. Written as DNA, the CDR3 is TGCGCCAGCAGCCAAGATGGAACAGGGGATGGCTACACCTTC. Its protein is CASSQDGTGDGYTF.

The chain recombines TRBV6-1 with TRBJ1-1; 7 nucleotides line up with TRBD1. CDR1 is MNHNS and CDR2 is SASEGT in the germline V gene. This CDR3 contains 15 residues. The J segment lost 2 bases and the V segment lost 4 bases, leaving 7 bases of the junction unmatched. The CDR3, as DNA: TGTGCCAGCAGTGGAAGACAGGGTGCAAACACTGAAGCTTTCTTT. Protein: CASSGRQGANTEAFF.

In nucleotides, the CDR3 is TGTGCCAGCAGTCTCGGGACAGGGGGCGAAAAACTGTTTTTT. Encoded protein: CASSLGTGGEKLFF. The chain combines TRBV4-2 with TRBJ1-4; 12 bases match TRBD1. V shed 6 bases, J shed 8 bases, and the junction held 4 bases outside the gene matches. The V gene's germline CDR1 is LGHNA and CDR2 YNFKEQ. The CDR3 consists of 14 residues.

Only a few counts were recorded for this clonotype. This chain connects TRBV29-1 to TRBJ2-7; 9 bases are shared with TRBD1. The CDR3 loop spans 13 amino acids. Trimming at V came to 7 bases and at J to 7 bases, leaving 11 bases not matched to a gene. CDR1 and CDR2 (germline): SQVTM, ANQGSEA. For the CDR3, the DNA is TGCAGCGGACTGACCCTGGACAGGGGTGAGCAGTACTTC. Encoded protein: CSGLTLDRGEQYF.

The V gene is TRBV7-9, the J gene TRBJ2-4; TRBD1 might be the D (6 bases). The CDR3 is 15 residues long. V lost 5 bases, J lost 1 base, and 12 bases lay in between. Germline CDR1 and CDR2: SEHNR and FQNEAQ (reference sequence). The CDR3 bases are TGTGCCAGCAGCGAGTCCCAGGGGGCCAAAAACATTCAGTACTTC. Translated, it gives CASSESQGAKNIQYF. The entire variable domain, with the rest obtained from reference TRBV7-9 and TRBJ2-4, is as follows: DTGVSQNPRHKITKRGQNVTFRCDPISEHNRLYWYRQTLGQGPEFLTYFQNEAQLEKSRLLSDRFSAERPKGSFSTLEIQRTEQGDSAMYLCASSESQGAKNIQYFGAGTRLSVL.